This TCR beta chain was retrieved from a study of OX40 agonist ivuxolimab in advanced cancers. This CDR3 spans 15 amino acids. CDR1 is MNHEY and CDR2 is SVGAGI in the germline V gene. Trimming took off 6 bases at V and 1 base at J, with 13 bases between the two ends. Profiled with immunoSEQ multiplex PCR; TCRdb holds only in-frame clones, not every one. The repertoire has roughly 53,000 clones, almost 90% of them found once; the top ten carry about 5%. The material was CD4+ or CD8+ T cells sorted from blood, obtained in a trial of the OX40 agonist ivuxolimab. This rearrangement joins TRBV6-5 to TRBJ1-5; perhaps TRBD1 as D (6 bases). The sequence was collected from an adult with an advanced solid tumor such as melanoma, head and neck, liver or kidney cancer. Here the CDR3 DNA reads TGTGCCAGCAGCCCCGGAAGGGGGAGCAATCAGCCCCAGCATTTT. Protein: CASSPGRGSNQPQHF.